The next 20 T cell receptor beta chains were all read from a single sample in a study of T cells in Graves' hyperthyroidism and ophthalmopathy (dated by TCRdb to about 2019). Library prep was done by multiplex PCR. TCRdb records Illumina HiSeq 2000 as the sequencer. The TCR beta CDR3 regions were amplified from the RNA transcripts. A first-round RT-PCR of the TCR CDR3 used the HTBI primer set with the Qiagen OneStep RT-PCR kit. TCRdb reran the public reads through fastp at Q25 and MiXCR, keeping productive beta chains. Rows with a matching CDR3 protein are joined into one entry that keeps the most common DNA and genes. For this sample the table gives 490,000 or so distinct CDR3 sequences, of which approximately 23% were detected only once. The ten largest clones capture roughly 49% of the sample. Sequenced: blood. The receptors derive from a woman in her seventies with Graves' ophthalmopathy.

This clonotype occurred many times. This chain uses TRBV12-3 or TRBV12-4 with TRBJ2-2, with D tentatively TRBD1 or TRBD2 (5 bases each). This CDR3 has 13 residues. V was clipped by 3 bases and J by 6 bases, with 8 bases between them. The chain's CDR3 is CASSFVGPGELFF. The CDR3 coding sequence is TGTGCCAGCAGTTTCGTGGGACCCGGGGAGCTGTTTTTT.

This clonotype was detected a few times. V is TRBV20-1 and J is TRBJ1-3; the D is unclear. The CDR3 covers 11 residues. In germline, CDR1 is DFQATT, CDR2 SNEGSKA (reference sequence). V dropped 7 bases and J dropped 5 bases, with 9 bases sitting between them. The CDR3 region has the DNA TGCAGTGTCCTCACCCGAAACACCATATATTTT. It specifies CSVLTRNTIYF.

The table lists this clonotype with a count of one. The chain has TRBV5-1 and TRBJ1-3; a possible D gene is TRBD1 (5 bases). Germline V gene sequence: CDR1 SGHRS, CDR2 YFSETQ. The CDR3 totals 15 residues. Deletions cut 0 bases from V and 4 bases from J, with 11 bases between. CDR3 residues: CASSLGGAQGNTIYF. CDR3 bases: TGCGCCAGCAGCTTGGGAGGGGCGCAAGGAAACACCATATATTTT.

This clonotype was observed at least ten times. The genes are TRBV10-2 and TRBJ2-5; D is undetermined. This CDR3 has 13 amino acids. V dropped 2 bases and J dropped 5 bases, with 9 bases sitting between them. Germline lookup yields CDR1 WSHSY and CDR2 SAAADI. The CDR3 reads CASSEGRYETQYF. CDR3 nucleotides: TGCGCCAGCAGTGAGGGACGGTACGAGACCCAGTACTTC.

The gene calls are TRBV10-3 and TRBJ1-1; D gene ambiguous. The CDR3 spans 13 residues. Looked up from germline, CDR1 is ENHRY and CDR2 is SYGVKD. V was shortened by 0 bases and J by 5 bases, with 7 bases between the two germline ends. CDR3 bases: TGTGCCATCAGTGAGTCGAGTCGGACTGAAGCTTTCTTT. Its protein product is CAISESSRTEAFF.

Details on this clonotype: A much larger clone is a single base away; this may be a read error. The gene calls are TRBV11-2 and TRBJ2-1; D is unclear. CDR3 size: 13 residues. The germline CDR1 and CDR2 sequences are SGHAT and FQNNGV. The CDR3 is CASSSVAGNEQLF. The CDR3 nucleotides are TGTGCCAGCAGCTCGGTAGCAGGCAATGAGCAGCTCTTC.

The chain links TRBV5-6 to TRBJ2-7; D unresolved. The CDR3 has 14 amino acids. Germline CDR1 is SGHDT and CDR2 is YYEEEE. V lost 7 bases, J lost 1 base, and 15 bases lay in between. The CDR3 region is CASVSPRVSYEQYF. CDR3 nucleotides: TGTGCCAGCGTTAGTCCTAGGGTTTCCTACGAGCAGTACTTC.

The chain has TRBV5-1 and TRBJ1-3, with D possibly being TRBD1 (6 bases). The CDR3 loop spans 16 amino acids. CDR1 SGHRS and CDR2 YFSETQ come from the germline V gene. The V end was cut by 4 bases, the J end by 0 bases, with 14 bases between. The CDR3 is CASSTTGHSSGNTIYF. CDR3 nucleotides: TGCGCCAGCAGCACCACGGGACACAGCTCTGGAAACACCATATATTTT.

The rearrangement joins TRBV3-1 to TRBJ2-7, with 7 bases lining up with TRBD1. CDR3 size: 14 residues. The germline V gene has CDR1 LGHDT and CDR2 YNNKEL (reference sequence). With V trimmed by 7 bases and J by 0 bases, 6 bases remained unmatched. The CDR3 nucleotides are TGTGCCAGCACCCCTCGGACAGGCTCCTACGAGCAGTACTTC. It specifies CASTPRTGSYEQYF.

In this sample, this clonotype turned up once. V and J are TRBV19 and TRBJ1-6; D may be TRBD1 (6 bases). In germline, CDR1 is LNHDA, CDR2 SQIVND (reference sequence). The CDR3 runs to 15 residues. Trimming cost V 10 bases and J 1 base, with 14 bases left between them. The CDR3 here is CATHPGVSYNSPLHF. The CDR3 nucleotides are TGTGCCACTCATCCAGGGGTTTCCTATAATTCACCCCTCCACTTT.

The rearrangement uses TRBV19 and TRBJ1-1; TRBD1 matches at 7 bases. The CDR3 is 15 amino acids. The trim removed 6 bases at V and 2 bases at J, leaving 9 bases unmatched. Germline CDR1 reads LNHDA; CDR2 reads SQIVND (reference sequence). The CDR3 DNA sequence: TGTGCCAGTAGACCTGGGGGACAGCGAAACACTGAAGCTTTCTTT. It specifies CASRPGGQRNTEAFF.

The sample holds a few counts of this clonotype. This chain links TRBV5-8 with TRBJ1-2, with 8 nucleotides matching TRBD1. This CDR3 contains 15 residues. Germline values: CDR1 SGHTS, CDR2 YDEGEE. Unmatched junction bases numbered 14, after V lost 6 bases and J lost 7 bases. CDR3 coding DNA: TGTGCCAGCACCCTACGCACACAGGGGGTAGCTGGCTACACCTTC. It translates to CASTLRTQGVAGYTF.

In this sample, this clonotype turned up a few times. The chain links TRBV19 to TRBJ2-6; TRBD1 is a possible D gene (6 bases). V was trimmed by 0 bases and J by 2 bases, leaving 14 bases between them. Germline V gives CDR1 LNHDA, CDR2 SQIVND (reference sequence). This CDR3 contains 18 residues. The CDR3 spells CASSIDRQVVAGANVLTF. DNA of the CDR3: TGTGCCAGTAGTATAGATCGACAGGTTGTTGCTGGGGCCAACGTCCTGACTTTC.

This clonotype occurred many times. This rearrangement joins TRBV3-1 to TRBJ2-1; the D gene is possibly TRBD1 (6 bases). CDR3 size: 15 residues. Germline V gene sequence: CDR1 LGHDT, CDR2 YNNKEL (reference sequence). V was shortened by 3 bases and J by 9 bases, with 18 bases between the two germline ends. The CDR3 sequence: CASSHPPATQGEQFF. CDR3 in DNA: TGTGCCAGCAGCCACCCGCCAGCTACACAGGGTGAGCAGTTCTTC.

This clonotype was seen a handful of times. The gene calls are TRBV20-1 and TRBJ1-5; D gene uncertain. V lost 4 bases and J lost 2, with 18 bases in between. Germline assignment: CDR1 DFQATT and CDR2 SNEGSKA (reference sequence). CDR3 length equals 16 residues. Here the CDR3 DNA reads TGCAGTGCTACGATTCCCAACGGAGCCGGCAATCAGCCCCAGCATTTT. Its protein product is CSATIPNGAGNQPQHF.

The rearrangement joins TRBV7-3 to TRBJ1-6, with 7 bases aligning to TRBD1. This CDR3 region has 15 residues. Germline V CDR1 and CDR2: SGHTA, FQGTGA. V lost 1 base, J lost 5 bases, and 2 bases stayed unmatched. CDR3 region: CASSLMGTDNSPLHF. DNA of the CDR3: TGTGCCAGCAGCTTAATGGGGACAGATAATTCACCCCTCCACTTT.

This clonotype was seen a few times. This chain uses TRBV7-3 with TRBJ2-3; 7 nucleotides align to TRBD2. This CDR3 is 14 amino acids long. J was trimmed by 4 bases and V by 4 bases; bases with no gene match: 5. CDR1 is SGHTA and CDR2 is FQGTGA in the germline V gene. CDR3 sequence reads: CASSSPGGSDTQYF. In DNA, the CDR3 is TGTGCCAGCAGCTCACCGGGGGGATCAGATACGCAGTATTTT.

The CDR3 DNA is TGCGCCAGCAGCCATTCGACAGGGGGCGCCCCCTTGAACACTGAAGCTTTCTTT. This sequence encodes CASSHSTGGAPLNTEAFF. The genes are TRBV4-1 and TRBJ1-1; TRBD1 matches at 10 bases. With V trimmed by 3 bases and J by 0 bases, 10 bases remained unmatched. In germline, CDR1 is MGHRA, CDR2 YSYEKL. The CDR3 has 18 amino acids.

This sequence joins TRBV27 and TRBJ2-1; D perhaps matches TRBD1 (6 bases). CDR1 and CDR2 from the germline V gene are MNHEY and SMNVEV (reference sequence). The CDR3 covers 12 residues. Trimming took 6 bases from V and 14 from J, leaving 17 bases between them. In nucleotides, the CDR3 is TGTGCCAGCAGCCGAGCTGGGGGCGTGGAGTTCTTC. This gives the protein CASSRAGGVEFF.

This rearrangement joins TRBV3-1 to TRBJ2-2; D ambiguous. Germline V gene sequence: CDR1 LGHDT, CDR2 YNNKEL (reference sequence). Trimming cost V 0 bases and J 6 bases, with 2 bases left between them. This CDR3 region has 12 residues. The CDR3 protein is CASSQEPGELFF. CDR3 DNA sequence: TGTGCCAGCAGCCAAGAACCCGGGGAGCTGTTTTTT.